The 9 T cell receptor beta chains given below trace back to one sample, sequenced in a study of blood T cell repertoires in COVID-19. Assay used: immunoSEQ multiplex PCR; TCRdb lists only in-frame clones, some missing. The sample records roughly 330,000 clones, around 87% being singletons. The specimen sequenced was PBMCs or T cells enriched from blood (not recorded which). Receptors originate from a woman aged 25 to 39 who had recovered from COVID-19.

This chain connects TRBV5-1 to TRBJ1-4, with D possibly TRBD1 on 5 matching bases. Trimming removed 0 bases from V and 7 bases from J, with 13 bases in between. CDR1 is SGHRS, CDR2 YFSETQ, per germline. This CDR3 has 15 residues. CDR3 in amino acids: CASSLEPYGGEKLFF. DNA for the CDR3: TGCGCCAGCAGCTTGGAACCATACGGGGGTGAAAAACTGTTTTTT.

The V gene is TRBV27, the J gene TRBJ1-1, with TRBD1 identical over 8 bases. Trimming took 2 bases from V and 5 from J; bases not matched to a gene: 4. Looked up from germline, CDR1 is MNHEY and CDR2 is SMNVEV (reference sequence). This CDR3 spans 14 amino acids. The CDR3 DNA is TGTGCCAGCAGTTTAGACAGGGGATTGACTGAAGCTTTCTTT. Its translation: CASSLDRGLTEAFF.

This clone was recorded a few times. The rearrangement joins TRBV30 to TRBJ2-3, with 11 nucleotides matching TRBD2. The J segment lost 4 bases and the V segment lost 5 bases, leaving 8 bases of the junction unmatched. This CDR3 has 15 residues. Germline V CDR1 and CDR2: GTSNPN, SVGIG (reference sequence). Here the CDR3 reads CAWENLAGGSDTQYF. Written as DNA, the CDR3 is TGTGCCTGGGAAAATCTAGCGGGGGGTTCAGATACGCAGTATTTT.

CDR3 DNA: TGTGCCAGCAGCGAGACACCGACAGGGTGGCCCTACAATGAGCAGTTCTTC. Translated, it gives CASSETPTGWPYNEQFF. The chain combines TRBV5-6 with TRBJ2-1; 7 bases are shared with TRBD1. This CDR3 spans 17 amino acids. Germline CDR1 and CDR2: SGHDT and YYEEEE. V shed 4 bases, J shed 2 bases, and the junction held 12 bases outside the gene matches. The full variable domain, in which reference TRBV5-6 and TRBJ2-1 provide the parts outside the CDR3, is DAGVTQSPTHLIKTRGQQVTLRCSPKSGHDTVSWYQQALGQGPQFIFQYYEEEERQRGNFPDRFSGHQFPNYSSELNVNALLLGDSALYLCASSETPTGWPYNEQFFGPGTRLTVL.

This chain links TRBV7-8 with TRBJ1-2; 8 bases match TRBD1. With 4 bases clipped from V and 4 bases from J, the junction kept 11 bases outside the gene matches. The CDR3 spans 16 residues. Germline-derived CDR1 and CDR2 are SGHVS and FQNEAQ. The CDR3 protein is CASSYLRPGGGYGYTF. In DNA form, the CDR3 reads TGTGCCAGCAGCTACTTAAGGCCAGGGGGCGGCTATGGCTACACCTTC.

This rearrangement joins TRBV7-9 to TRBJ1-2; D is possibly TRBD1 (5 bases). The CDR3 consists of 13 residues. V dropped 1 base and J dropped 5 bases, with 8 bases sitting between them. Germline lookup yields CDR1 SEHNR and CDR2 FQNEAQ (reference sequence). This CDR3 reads CASSLGAGYGYTF. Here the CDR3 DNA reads TGTGCCAGCAGCTTAGGGGCAGGGTATGGCTACACCTTC. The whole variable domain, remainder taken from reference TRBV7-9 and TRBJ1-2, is DTGVSQNPRHKITKRGQNVTFRCDPISEHNRLYWYRQTLGQGPEFLTYFQNEAQLEKSRLLSDRFSAERPKGSFSTLEIQRTEQGDSAMYLCASSLGAGYGYTFGSGTRLTVV.

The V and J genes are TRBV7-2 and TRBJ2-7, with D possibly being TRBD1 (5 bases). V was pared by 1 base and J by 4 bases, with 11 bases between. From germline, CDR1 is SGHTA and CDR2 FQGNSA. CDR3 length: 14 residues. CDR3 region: CASSLGRVEYEQYF. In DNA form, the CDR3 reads TGTGCCAGCAGCTTAGGCAGGGTGGAATACGAGCAGTACTTC.

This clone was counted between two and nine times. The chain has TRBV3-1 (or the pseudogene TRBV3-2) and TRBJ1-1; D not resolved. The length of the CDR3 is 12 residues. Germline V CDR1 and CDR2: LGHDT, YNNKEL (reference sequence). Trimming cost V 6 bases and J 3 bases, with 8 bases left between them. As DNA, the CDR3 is TGTGCCAGCAGAAACAGCTACACTGAAGCTTTCTTT. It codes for CASRNSYTEAFF.

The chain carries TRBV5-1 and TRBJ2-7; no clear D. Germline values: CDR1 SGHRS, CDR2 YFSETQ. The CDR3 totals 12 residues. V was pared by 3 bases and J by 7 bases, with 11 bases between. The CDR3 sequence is CASSSAHGEQYF. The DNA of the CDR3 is TGCGCCAGCAGCTCCGCGCACGGGGAGCAGTACTTC.